The present entry profiles one TCR beta chain with its context. The sample holds many counts of this clonotype. What antigen it recognizes has not been identified. The input lacks base qualities; no much larger clone sits a single base away. This sample stems from a study of regulatory T cells in long-lasting Graves disease (dated by TCRdb to about 2021). General notes on the study: To count as having persistent Graves' disease, a patient had to have received antithyroid drug treatment for over 5 years with TSH receptor autoantibodies remaining persistently positive. The study was conducted in China and was registered as a clinical trial. Patients with persistent Graves' disease were compared with patients with newly diagnosed Graves' disease using TCR sequencing and RNA sequencing of peripheral blood. In the clinical cohort, patients with persistent Graves' disease had used antithyroid drugs for an average of roughly 10 years. A total of 33 samples were covered by TCR sequencing, comprising approximately 13 persistent and roughly 20 newly diagnosed Graves' disease patients. Points the paper makes about the study in general: Because the primary lesion, thyroid tissue, could not be accessed, the study looked at peripheral blood alone. Preferential use of TRBV28, TRBJ1-2 and TRBJ2-5 was observed in persistent disease, whereas TRBV20-1 and TRBJ2-1 were favored in newly diagnosed disease. A larger number of public clonotypes was shared among persistent patients (around 2,700) than among newly diagnosed patients (approximately 1,000). Sequencing and analysis were restricted to the TCR beta chain. Compared with newly diagnosed patients, patients with persistent Graves' disease had lower TCR Shannon entropy and fewer highly expanded clones, which suggests clonal expansion. As a limitation, the authors acknowledged that the small sample size may reduce accuracy.

This sample's time point label indicates: persistent/refractory GD, antithyroid drugs over 5 years with positive TRAb. RNA was extracted from PBMCs in TRIzol for both TCR sequencing and RNA sequencing. The diagnosis of Graves' disease followed American Thyroid Association guidelines. Recruitment of patients was carried out at an endocrinology department in Xi'an, China. Each patient gave roughly 10 milliliters of peripheral blood, collected in an EDTA anticoagulant tube. Ficoll Paque Plus density gradient separation was used to isolate PBMCs, and no additional T cell sorting was done. An Agilent 2100 Bioanalyzer and agarose gel were used to assess RNA quality, and a NanoDrop 2000 was used to measure RNA concentration. Libraries came from multiplex PCR. TCRdb lists the instrument as Illumina HiSeq 4000. TCR beta libraries were built with iRepertoire HTBI primers and Arm-PCR amplification of CDR3 regions. Gel purification was performed on PCR products prior to sequencing. From the authors' description of their analysis: Gene usage analysis of CDR3 amino acid clonotypes relied on the approximately 68 TRBV and more than twelve TRBJ segments identified across samples. COPE and FqMerger were used to merge the filtered high-quality paired reads into contigs. Contigs were aligned with BLAST to IMGT TRBV, TRBD and TRBJ reference genes, and CDR3 was defined per IMGT. Clonotypes above 0.1% frequency were classified as highly expanded clones. Shannon entropy served as the measure of repertoire diversity, while the Gini coefficient captured V-J evenness. A clonotype found in more than one individual was treated as public. TCRdb reran the public reads through fastp at Q25 and MiXCR, keeping productive beta chains. Rows merge per CDR3 protein into single entries with the most common DNA and genes. Here the V and J calls rest on TCRdb's processing, not on the authors' analysis. In this sample the table shows 350,000 to 450,000 distinct CDR3 sequences, around 21% of which occur a single time. Around 21% of the sample is held by the ten biggest clonotypes.

Counted from cysteine to phenylalanine, this CDR3 has 14 amino acids. The retained sequence is limited to the CDR3, 42 bases, with the frame set at the first base. The V end gives up 5 bases and the J end 4 bases, leaving 7 bases in the junction not matched to a gene. CDR1 and CDR2 are drawn from the germline V gene: MDHEN, SYDVKM. The rearrangement joined TRBV28 to TRBJ1-1; 7 junctional bases match TRBD1. Source: peripheral blood mononuclear cells (PBMCs), taken when the disease was refractory, from a patient treated with antithyroid drugs. The sequence came from a female donor with Graves disease. In nucleotide form, the sequence is TGTGCCAGCAGTGCCCCAGACAGGGTCACTGAAGCTTTCTTT. This encodes CASSAPDRVTEAFF. Where the CDR3 stops, the reference TRBV28 and TRBJ1-1 genes take over; the full variable domain is DVKVTQSSRYLVKRTGEKVFLECVQDMDHENMFWYRQDPGLGLRLIYFSYDVKMKEKGDIPEGYSVSREKKERFSLILESASTNQTSMYLCASSAPDRVTEAFFGQGTRLTVV.